Listed here are 2 T cell receptor beta chains from one sample, sequenced in a study of blood T cell repertoires in COVID-19. TCRdb keeps only in-frame clones here, not all; method: immunoSEQ multiplex PCR. The repertoire holds about 200,000 clones, with 82% as singletons. Sequences were obtained from peripheral blood. The source is a woman aged 55-69 years with COVID-19, enrolled during active disease.

The gene calls are TRBV15 and TRBJ2-5; TRBD1 is a possible D gene (6 bases). Germline CDR1 LNHNV, CDR2 YYDKDF (reference sequence). Trimming pared 5 bases from V and 0 bases from J, leaving 13 bases between. This CDR3 contains 15 residues. The CDR3 loop is CATSGQGSYQETQYF. CDR3 bases: TGTGCCACCAGCGGGCAGGGGTCCTACCAAGAGACCCAGTACTTC.

This chain uses TRBV12-3 or TRBV12-4 with TRBJ1-3; D ambiguous. CDR3 length: 13 amino acids. Trimming removed 6 bases at V and 2 bases at J, with 8 bases between. The CDR3 bases are TGTGCCAGCAGCCCAGCGGCTGGAAACACCATATATTTT. It encodes CASSPAAGNTIYF.